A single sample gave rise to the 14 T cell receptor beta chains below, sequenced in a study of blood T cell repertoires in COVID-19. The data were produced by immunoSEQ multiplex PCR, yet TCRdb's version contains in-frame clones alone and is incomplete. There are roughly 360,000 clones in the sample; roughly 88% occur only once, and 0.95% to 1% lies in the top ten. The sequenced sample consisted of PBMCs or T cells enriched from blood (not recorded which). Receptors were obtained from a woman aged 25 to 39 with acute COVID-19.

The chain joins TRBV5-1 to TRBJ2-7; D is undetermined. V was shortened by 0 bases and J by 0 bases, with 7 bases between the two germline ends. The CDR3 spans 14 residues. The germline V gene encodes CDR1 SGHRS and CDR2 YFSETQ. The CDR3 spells CASSLVLSSYEQYF. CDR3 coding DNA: TGCGCCAGCAGCTTGGTGCTCAGCTCCTACGAGCAGTACTTC.

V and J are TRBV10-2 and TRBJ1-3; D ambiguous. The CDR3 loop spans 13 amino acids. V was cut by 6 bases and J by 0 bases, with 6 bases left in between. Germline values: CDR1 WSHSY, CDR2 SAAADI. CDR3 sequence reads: CASRLFSGNTIYF. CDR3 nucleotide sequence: TGCGCCAGCAGACTGTTCTCTGGAAACACCATATATTTT.

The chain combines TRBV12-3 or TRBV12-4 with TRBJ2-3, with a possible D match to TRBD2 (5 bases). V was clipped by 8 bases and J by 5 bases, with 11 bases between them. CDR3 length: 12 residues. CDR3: CASGREGDTQYF. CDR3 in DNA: TGTGCCAGCGGCCGTGAGGGAGATACGCAGTATTTT.

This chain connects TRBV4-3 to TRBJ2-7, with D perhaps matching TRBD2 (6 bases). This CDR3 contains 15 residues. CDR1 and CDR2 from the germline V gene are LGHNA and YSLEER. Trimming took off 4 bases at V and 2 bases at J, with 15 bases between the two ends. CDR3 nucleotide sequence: TGCGCCAGCAGCCCGGGACTGTCTAGCGCCTACGAGCAGTACTTC. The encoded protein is CASSPGLSSAYEQYF.

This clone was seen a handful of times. For the CDR3, the DNA is TGCAGTGCTGTCGGGACAGGGGAAGCTTTCTTT. Encoded protein: CSAVGTGEAFF. The rearrangement uses TRBV20-1 and TRBJ1-1; 9 bases are a match to TRBD1. Trimming at V came to 5 bases and at J to 8 bases, leaving 3 bases not matched to a gene. This CDR3 is 11 amino acids long. The germline V gene has CDR1 DFQATT and CDR2 SNEGSKA (reference sequence).

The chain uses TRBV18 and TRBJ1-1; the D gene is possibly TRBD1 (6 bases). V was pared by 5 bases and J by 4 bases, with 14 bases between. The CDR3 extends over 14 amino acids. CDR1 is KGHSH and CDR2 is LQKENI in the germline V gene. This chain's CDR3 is CASSIRQVLTEAFF. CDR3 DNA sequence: TGTGCCAGCTCAATCCGACAGGTCCTCACTGAAGCTTTCTTT. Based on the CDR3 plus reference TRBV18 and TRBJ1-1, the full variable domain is NAGVMQNPRHLVRRRGQEARLRCSPMKGHSHVYWYRQLPEEGLKFMVYLQKENIIDESGMPKERFSAEFPKEGPSILRIQQVVRGDSAAYFCASSIRQVLTEAFFGQGTRLTVV.

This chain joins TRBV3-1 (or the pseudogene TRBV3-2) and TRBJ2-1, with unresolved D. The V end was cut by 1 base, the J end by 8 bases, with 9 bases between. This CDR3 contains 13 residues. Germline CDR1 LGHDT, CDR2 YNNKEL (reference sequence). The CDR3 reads CASSQGRVDEQFF. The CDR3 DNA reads TGTGCCAGCAGCCAAGGGAGAGTCGATGAGCAGTTCTTC.

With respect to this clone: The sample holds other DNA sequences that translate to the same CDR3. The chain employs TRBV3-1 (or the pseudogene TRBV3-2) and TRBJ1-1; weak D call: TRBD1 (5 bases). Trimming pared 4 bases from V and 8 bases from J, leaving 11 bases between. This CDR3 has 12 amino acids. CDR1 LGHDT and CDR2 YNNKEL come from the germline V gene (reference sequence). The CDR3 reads CASSLRDSEAFF. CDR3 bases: TGTGCCAGCAGCCTTCGGGACTCGGAAGCTTTCTTT.

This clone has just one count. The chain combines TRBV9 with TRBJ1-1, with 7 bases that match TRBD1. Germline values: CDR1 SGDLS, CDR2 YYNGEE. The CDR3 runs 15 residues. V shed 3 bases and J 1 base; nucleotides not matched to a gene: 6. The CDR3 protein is CASSDHRGANTEAFF. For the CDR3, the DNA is TGTGCCAGCAGCGACCACAGGGGAGCGAACACTGAAGCTTTCTTT.

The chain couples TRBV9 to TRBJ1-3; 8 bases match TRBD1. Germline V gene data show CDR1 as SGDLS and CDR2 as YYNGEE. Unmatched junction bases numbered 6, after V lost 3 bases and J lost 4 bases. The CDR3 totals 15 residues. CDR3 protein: CASSARTGSGNTIYF. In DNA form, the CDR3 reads TGTGCCAGCAGCGCGAGGACAGGGTCGGGAAACACCATATATTTT.

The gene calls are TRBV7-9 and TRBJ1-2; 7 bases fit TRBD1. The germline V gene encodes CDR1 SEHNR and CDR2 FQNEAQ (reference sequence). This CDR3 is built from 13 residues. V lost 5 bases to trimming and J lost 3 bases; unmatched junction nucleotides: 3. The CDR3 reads CASSHTGDYGYTF. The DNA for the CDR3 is TGTGCCAGCAGCCATACAGGGGACTATGGCTACACCTTC.

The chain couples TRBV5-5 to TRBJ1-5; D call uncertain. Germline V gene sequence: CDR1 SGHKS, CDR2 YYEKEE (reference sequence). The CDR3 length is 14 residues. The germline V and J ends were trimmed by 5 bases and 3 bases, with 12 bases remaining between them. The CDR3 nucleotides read TGTGCCAGCAGTTCTGACTGGCACAATCAGCCCCAGCATTTT. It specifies CASSSDWHNQPQHF.

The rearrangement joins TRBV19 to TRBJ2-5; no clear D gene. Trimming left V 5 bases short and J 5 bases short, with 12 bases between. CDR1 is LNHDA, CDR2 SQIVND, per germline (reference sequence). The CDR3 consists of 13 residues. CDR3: CASSHDKVETQYF. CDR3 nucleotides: TGTGCCAGTAGTCACGACAAGGTGGAGACCCAGTACTTC.

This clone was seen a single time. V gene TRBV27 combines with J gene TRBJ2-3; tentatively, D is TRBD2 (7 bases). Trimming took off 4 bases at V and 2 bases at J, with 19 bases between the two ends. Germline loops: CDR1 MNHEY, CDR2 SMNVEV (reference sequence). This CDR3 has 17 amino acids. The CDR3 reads CASSSNRGGQDTDTQYF. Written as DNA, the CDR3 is TGTGCCAGCAGTTCAAATAGGGGGGGGCAAGACACAGATACGCAGTATTTT.